These T cell receptor beta chains were read from a single sample in a study of blood T cell repertoires in COVID-19. Sequenced by immunoSEQ multiplex PCR; TCRdb stores in-frame clones only, minus some. Of 230,000 or so clones in the sample, over 80% were seen once. Sequencing was performed on peripheral blood. These receptors were taken from a human donor in a cohort sampled during active COVID-19. Both conserved end residues are part of each CDR3. A D gene is named only where the DNA matches it firmly. Some rows have no size entry. The others give once, few or many, or a class for an expanded clone.

clone_size | d_call | j_call | v_call | cdr3_aa | cdr3_nt
NA | NA | TRBJ2-6 | TRBV25-1 | CASTGFSSGANVLTF | TGTGCCAGCACAGGATTTAGCTCTGGGGCCAACGTCCTGACTTTC
NA | NA | TRBJ2-7 | TRBV27 | CASSLTGVSSYEQYF | TGTGCCAGCAGTTTAACGGGTGTCAGCTCCTACGAGCAGTACTTC
NA | TRBD2 | TRBJ2-7 | TRBV5-4 | CASSGGLAGGGYEQYF | TGTGCCAGCAGCGGGGGACTAGCGGGAGGGGGCTACGAGCAGTACTTC
NA | NA | TRBJ2-7 | TRBV30 | CAWKHPPEGHSYEQYF | TGTGCCTGGAAGCACCCCCCGGAGGGCCATTCCTACGAGCAGTACTTC
NA | TRBD2 | TRBJ2-7 | TRBV5-1 | CASSVTSGGFSYEQYF | TGCGCCAGCAGCGTGACTAGCGGGGGATTTTCCTACGAGCAGTACTTC
NA | NA | TRBJ1-1 | TRBV4-1 | CASSQDRWESEAFF | TGCGCCAGCAGCCAAGATCGGTGGGAGAGTGAAGCTTTCTTT
NA | TRBD2 | TRBJ2-3 | TRBV15 | CATSRGGLAGVTDTQYF | TGTGCCACCAGCAGAGGAGGACTAGCGGGGGTCACAGATACGCAGTATTTT
NA | NA | TRBJ2-7 | TRBV5-4 | CASSRGKGGSYEQYF | TGTGCCAGCAGCCGTGGCAAGGGGGGGAGCTACGAGCAGTACTTC
NA | NA | TRBJ1-5 | TRBV10-3 | CAISGQASNQPQHF | TGTGCCATCAGTGGACAGGCTAGCAATCAGCCCCAGCATTTT
NA | NA | TRBJ2-7 | TRBV7-3 | CASSPGGKYEQYF | TGTGCCAGCAGCCCCGGAGGGAAATACGAGCAGTACTTC
NA | NA | TRBJ2-5 | TRBV5-5 | CASRVSGSQETQYF | TGTGCCAGCAGGGTTTCTGGCAGCCAAGAGACCCAGTACTTC
NA | TRBD1 | TRBJ1-1 | TRBV7-9 | CASSFNRGKGTEAFF | TGTGCCAGCAGCTTCAACAGGGGGAAGGGCACTGAAGCTTTCTTT
NA | NA | TRBJ1-2 | TRBV28 | CASTTYSGLNYGYTF | TGTGCCAGCACCACCTATTCGGGTCTTAACTATGGCTACACCTTC
NA | TRBD2 | TRBJ2-1 | TRBV24-1 | CATSDPTSGNSYNEQFF | TGTGCCACCAGTGATCCCACTAGCGGAAACTCCTACAATGAGCAGTTCTTC
NA | TRBD2 | TRBJ2-7 | TRBV6-1 | CASSEGTSGDPYEQYF | TGTGCCAGCAGCGAAGGGACTAGCGGGGACCCCTACGAGCAGTACTTC
NA | NA | TRBJ2-7 | TRBV5-6 | CASSLSFSYEQYF | TGTGCCAGCAGCTTGTCCTTCTCCTACGAGCAGTACTTC
NA | NA | TRBJ2-3 | TRBV4-2 | CASSQRGARTDTQYF | TGTGCCAGCAGCCAACGGGGGGCTAGGACAGATACGCAGTATTTT
NA | TRBD1 | TRBJ1-4 | TRBV4-3 | CASSPSTGDEKLFF | TGCGCCAGCAGCCCCTCGACAGGGGATGAAAAACTGTTTTTT
few | TRBD2 | TRBJ2-7 | TRBV27 | CASSAGGGYEQYF | TGTGCCAGCAGTGCGGGAGGCGGATACGAGCAGTACTTC
NA | NA | TRBJ1-1 | TRBV3-1/TRBV3-2 | CASSHRGQGVTEAFF | TGTGCCAGCAGCCATCGTGGGCAAGGGGTCACTGAAGCTTTCTTT
NA | TRBD2 | TRBJ2-5 | TRBV28 | CASSLRASGETQYF | TGTGCCAGCAGTTTACGGGCTAGCGGGGAGACCCAGTACTTC
once | NA | TRBJ2-7 | TRBV6-5 | CASIGTYGEQYF | TGTGCCAGCATCGGGACATACGGCGAGCAGTACTTC
NA | NA | TRBJ2-6 | TRBV4-3 | CASSQGRGSSGANVLTF | TGCGCCAGCAGCCAAGGCAGAGGAAGCTCTGGGGCCAACGTCCTGACTTTC
once | NA | TRBJ2-7 | TRBV6-5 | CASSYSTSSYEQYF | TGTGCCAGCAGTTACTCGACAAGCTCCTACGAGCAGTACTTC
NA | NA | TRBJ2-7 | TRBV18 | CASQYKGHLYEQYF | TGTGCCAGCCAATATAAAGGACACCTCTACGAGCAGTACTTC
NA | NA | TRBJ2-7 | TRBV4-3 | CASSQGLRGYEQYF | TGCGCCAGCAGCCAAGGCCTCCGGGGTTACGAGCAGTACTTC
NA | TRBD1 | TRBJ1-2 | TRBV7-2 | CASSKTGDGWGYTF | TGTGCCAGCAGCAAGACAGGGGATGGTTGGGGCTACACCTTC
NA | TRBD2 | TRBJ2-1 | TRBV7-3 | CASSLTSIRLAGVFNEQFF | TGTGCCAGCAGCTTAACGTCCATCCGACTAGCGGGAGTATTCAATGAGCAGTTCTTC
NA | NA | TRBJ2-5 | TRBV21-1 | CASSPRGLAGGHPQETQYF | TGTGCCAGCAGCCCTCGAGGACTAGCGGGAGGACACCCGCAAGAGACCCAGTACTTC
NA | TRBD1 | TRBJ2-1 | TRBV2 | CASIEQGTYNEQFF | TGTGCCAGCATTGAACAGGGGACCTACAATGAGCAGTTCTTC
NA | TRBD2 | TRBJ2-7 | TRBV18 | CASSPYHGTSGSSTYEQYF | TGTGCCAGCTCACCTTACCATGGGACTAGCGGGAGTTCGACCTACGAGCAGTACTTC
NA | TRBD1 | TRBJ1-1 | TRBV5-1 | CASSSKGALNTEAFF | TGCGCCAGCAGCTCGAAGGGGGCTTTGAACACTGAAGCTTTCTTT
NA | TRBD1 | TRBJ1-3 | TRBV6-6 | CASQLQGASGNTIYF | TGTGCCAGTCAGCTCCAGGGGGCTTCCGGAAACACCATATATTTT
NA | NA | TRBJ2-3 | TRBV6-4 | CASSLEGSTSTDTQYF | TGTGCCAGCAGTCTAGAGGGATCGACTAGCACAGATACGCAGTATTTT
NA | TRBD2 | TRBJ2-3 | TRBV27 | CASSPGLAGGPDTQYF | TGTGCCAGCAGTCCAGGACTAGCGGGAGGGCCTGATACGCAGTATTTT
once | TRBD1 | TRBJ1-2 | TRBV16 | CASSQTRGQASNYGYTF | TGTGCCAGCAGCCAAACCCGGGGACAGGCCTCTAACTATGGCTACACCTTC
NA | TRBD1 | TRBJ2-7 | TRBV11-2 | CASSLGTGGFYEQYF | TGTGCCAGCAGCTTAGGGACAGGGGGGTTTTACGAGCAGTACTTC
NA | NA | TRBJ2-3 | TRBV2 | CASKSSTDTQYF | TGTGCCAGCAAGAGTAGCACAGATACGCAGTATTTT
NA | TRBD2 | TRBJ2-5 | TRBV5-1 | CASSLRFTSGRAPFQETQYF | TGCGCCAGCAGCTTGCGATTTACTAGCGGGAGGGCCCCTTTCCAAGAGACCCAGTACTTC
NA | NA | TRBJ2-7 | TRBV19 | CASSPQAGLGAGQYF | TGTGCCAGTAGTCCCCAAGCGGGTCTCGGGGCGGGGCAGTACTTC
NA | TRBD1 | TRBJ2-6 | TRBV4-3 | CASSQGQGTGANVLTF | TGCGCCAGCAGCCAGGGACAGGGGACTGGGGCCAACGTCCTGACTTTC
NA | NA | TRBJ1-4 | TRBV4-2 | CASSPQEGGRREKLFF | TGTGCCAGCAGCCCACAAGAGGGGGGGAGAAGGGAAAAACTGTTTTTT
NA | NA | TRBJ2-7 | TRBV6-5 | CASSYSRSSEQYF | TGTGCCAGCAGTTACTCGAGGAGCTCCGAGCAGTACTTC
NA | TRBD2 | TRBJ2-7 | TRBV6-4 | CASSDSRSSGKDEQYF | TGTGCCAGCAGTGACTCGAGGTCTAGCGGGAAGGACGAGCAGTACTTC
once | TRBD1 | TRBJ2-1 | TRBV7-2 | CASRMTGGAYNEQFF | TGTGCCAGCAGGATGACAGGGGGTGCCTACAATGAGCAGTTCTTC